One sample yielded the 16 T cell receptor beta chains listed below, sequenced in a study of patients and donors after allogeneic stem cell transplantation. TCRdb re-derived calls from the RT-PCR reads in MiXCR, one entry per CDR3 protein. The sample records about 410,000 distinct CDR3 sequences, 15% to 20% being singletons. Sequencing was done on a sample of blood, either unsorted or a sorted T cell fraction (not recorded which). These receptors all come from a human donor who was either an allogeneic HSCT recipient or a stem cell or donor lymphocyte infusion donor (not recorded which). It is not recorded whose cells these are; they may come from a transplant donor.

This chain connects TRBV10-3 to TRBJ1-4; D ambiguous. From germline, CDR1 is ENHRY and CDR2 SYGVKD. V lost 0 bases and J lost 7, with 3 bases in between. CDR3 length equals 12 residues. CDR3 nucleotides: TGTGCCATCAGTGAGTCGGGTGAAAAACTGTTTTTT. Protein sequence: CAISESGEKLFF.

A few counts support this clonotype. The chain recombines TRBV5-4 with TRBJ2-1; 13 bases fit TRBD2. CDR1 is SGHNT, CDR2 YYREEE, per germline (reference sequence). V shed 6 bases and J 4 bases; nucleotides not matched to a gene: 1. CDR3 length: 14 amino acids. The DNA of the CDR3 is TGTGCCAGCATGACTAGCGGGAGGTACAATGAGCAGTTCTTC. It is translated as CASMTSGRYNEQFF.

This clonotype has only a few counts. The gene calls are TRBV3-1 and TRBJ2-2; 7 positions match TRBD2. The germline V gene has CDR1 LGHDT and CDR2 YNNKEL (reference sequence). The CDR3 spans 15 residues. Trimming removed 1 base from V and 7 bases from J; junction bases left unmatched: 6. CDR3 sequence (DNA): TGTGCCAGCAGCCAAGGATTGGGGGGGGTCGGGGAGCTGTTTTTT. It specifies CASSQGLGGVGELFF.

In this sample, this clonotype turned up many times. The chain links TRBV19 to TRBJ1-5, with no clear D. This CDR3 spans 13 amino acids. With 3 bases removed from V and 0 bases from J, the gap between germline ends came to 3 bases. Per the germline V gene, CDR1 is LNHDA and CDR2 is SQIVND (reference sequence). CDR3 sequence: CASSISSNQPQHF. The CDR3 DNA follows: TGTGCCAGTAGTATTAGTAGCAATCAGCCCCAGCATTTT.

This clonotype has ten or more counts. The V and J genes are TRBV5-4 and TRBJ2-3, with 10 bases aligning to TRBD2. CDR1 SGHNT and CDR2 YYREEE come from the germline V gene (reference sequence). This CDR3 region has 20 residues. The ends lost 0 bases at V and 0 bases at J; junction bases unmatched: 13. Written as DNA, the CDR3 is TGTGCCAGCAGCTTGGGCTCTAGCGGGAGATCAAAAGTCAGCACAGATACGCAGTATTTT. It is translated as CASSLGSSGRSKVSTDTQYF. Full variable domain (outside the CDR3, taken from reference TRBV5-4 and TRBJ2-3): ETGVTQSPTHLIKTRGQQVTLRCSSQSGHNTVSWYQQALGQGPQFIFQYYREEENGRGNFPPRFSGLQFPNYSSELNVNALELDDSALYLCASSLGSSGRSKVSTDTQYFGPGTRLTVL.

This clonotype has at least ten counts. The chain joins TRBV24-1 to TRBJ2-2; 7 nucleotides match TRBD2. This CDR3 is 14 amino acids long. The germline CDR1 and CDR2 sequences are KGHDR and SFDVKD. The V and J ends lost 5 bases and 4 bases, in that order; junction bases with no gene match: 3. As DNA, the CDR3 is TGTGCCACCAGTGCGCGCGGGAGCACCGGGGAGCTGTTTTTT. Its protein is CATSARGSTGELFF.

This clonotype was detected a few times. This chain connects TRBV20-1 to TRBJ2-2; the D gene is possibly TRBD1 (5 bases). CDR1 and CDR2 from the germline V gene are DFQATT and SNEGSKA (reference sequence). V was shortened by 5 bases and J by 1 base, with 11 bases between the two germline ends. The length of the CDR3 is 14 residues. The CDR3, as DNA: TGCAGTGCTGGGGCTGCAGGGAACACCGGGGAGCTGTTTTTT. Protein sequence: CSAGAAGNTGELFF.

This clonotype was counted ten times or more. This sequence joins TRBV9 and TRBJ2-1; TRBD1 is a possible D gene (5 bases). CDR3 size: 14 residues. CDR1 is SGDLS, CDR2 YYNGEE, per germline. Deletions cut 1 base from V and 8 bases from J, with 13 bases between. CDR3 sequence: CASSVRGRAYEQFF. CDR3 bases: TGTGCCAGCAGCGTAAGGGGCAGGGCCTATGAGCAGTTCTTC.

CDR3 in amino acids: CASSYRPGYGYTF. Here the CDR3 DNA reads TGTGCCAGCAGCTACAGGCCCGGGTATGGCTACACCTTC. This chain links TRBV27 with TRBJ1-2, with D possibly TRBD1 on 5 matching bases. V lost 6 bases and J 5 bases, leaving 13 bases between the germline ends. Germline V gene sequence: CDR1 MNHEY, CDR2 SMNVEV (reference sequence). This CDR3 is built from 13 residues.

CDR3 loop: CASSRGDTGELFF. CDR3 nucleotide sequence: TGTGCCAGCAGCCGCGGAGACACCGGGGAGCTGTTTTTT. V and J are TRBV3-1 and TRBJ2-2, with D uncertain. CDR1 is LGHDT and CDR2 is YNNKEL in the germline V gene (reference sequence). The CDR3 is 13 residues long. Trimming removed 4 bases at V and 3 bases at J, with 6 bases between.

The chain recombines TRBV12-3 or TRBV12-4 with TRBJ1-2; D is uncertain. Trimming stripped 5 bases from V and 4 bases from J, with 14 bases between. This CDR3 has 14 residues. The CDR3 DNA reads TGTGCCAGCAGTATTCCAGGTTCCCTCTATGGCTACACCTTC. Translating gives CASSIPGSLYGYTF.

This clonotype was observed a few times. The rearrangement joins TRBV24-1 to TRBJ2-2; 8 bases are shared with TRBD2. Germline loops: CDR1 KGHDR, CDR2 SFDVKD. The V segment lost 5 bases and the J segment 6 bases; nucleotides outside the gene matches: 13. The CDR3 has 17 amino acids. CDR3 in DNA: TGTGCCACCAGTGGGGCCGGCTCGGGAGGGCCCTCCGGGGAGCTGTTTTTT. It encodes CATSGAGSGGPSGELFF.

The chain links TRBV27 to TRBJ2-1, with TRBD1 matching 8 bases. The CDR3 covers 15 residues. V lost 5 bases and J lost 9; bases outside the gene matches: 12. Germline CDR1 MNHEY, CDR2 SMNVEV (reference sequence). The CDR3 DNA is TGTGCCAGCAGTCCGACCGGGACAGGAGGGAGTGAGCAGTTCTTC. It codes for CASSPTGTGGSEQFF.

This clonotype was recorded many times. The chain has TRBV4-2 and TRBJ1-2; D perhaps matches TRBD1 (6 bases). This CDR3 is built from 16 residues. Germline values: CDR1 LGHNA, CDR2 YNFKEQ. Trimming took off 2 bases at V and 6 bases at J, with 19 bases between the two ends. The CDR3: CASSQNRAPGSDGYTF. In nucleotides, the CDR3 is TGTGCCAGCAGCCAAAACAGGGCGCCCGGTTCCGATGGCTACACCTTC.

This clonotype was observed a few times. This chain links TRBV20-1 with TRBJ2-5; D gene unclear. The CDR3 totals 15 residues. Germline V lookup: CDR1 DFQATT, CDR2 SNEGSKA (reference sequence). V was cut by 1 base and J by 1 base, with 13 bases left in between. The CDR3: CSARVSAEAQETQYF. The DNA of the CDR3 is TGCAGTGCTAGAGTCTCCGCGGAAGCCCAAGAGACCCAGTACTTC.

This chain connects TRBV20-1 to TRBJ1-2; the D is unclear. Germline CDR1 and CDR2: DFQATT and SNEGSKA (reference sequence). The CDR3 length is 13 residues. The V gene lost 0 bases and the J gene lost 2 bases, with 7 bases spanning the gap. CDR3 sequence: CSARDPINYGYTF. As DNA, the CDR3 is TGCAGTGCTAGAGATCCGATAAACTATGGCTACACCTTC.